Listed below are T cell receptor beta chains from one sample, sequenced in a study of beta chain features in type 1 diabetes. The method was immunoSEQ multiplex PCR; TCRdb's version includes in-frame clones alone and lacks a portion of them. The sample includes fewer than 200,000 clones, less than 9.5% of them seen just once. Sequencing used central memory CD4+ T cells from blood. The receptors here all came from a man younger than 35 in good health. CDR3s include the opening cysteine and the closing phenylalanine or tryptophan.

V	J	CDR3
TRBV29-1	TRBJ2-1	CSVDGRGGITHNEQFF
TRBV27	TRBJ2-4	CASSLSTGLSKNIQYF
TRBV11-2	TRBJ1-1	CASSLFTPAEAFF
TRBV9	TRBJ2-3	CASSPWTSGGTDTQYF
TRBV29-1	TRBJ2-7	CSVDLAGGSYEQYF
TRBV5-4	TRBJ1-2	CASSLDRTSYGYTF
TRBV5-1	TRBJ2-3	CASSLVGTGASNTQYF
TRBV30	TRBJ1-5	CAWSAALNRGYQPQHF
TRBV5-5	TRBJ2-1	CASSLARVKNNEQFF
TRBV2	TRBJ1-4	CASRSPVTPTNEKLFF
TRBV7-2	TRBJ2-7	CASRDPGVPYEQYF
TRBV7-2	TRBJ2-3	CASSPRVTGYGEYF
TRBV28	TRBJ2-2	CASSLGGGAKTGELFF
TRBV7-9	TRBJ2-3	CASSRPRKDTQYF
TRBV18	TRBJ2-6	CASSPRTGGNSGANVLTF
TRBV9	TRBJ2-7	CASSVGPGAFNYEQYF
TRBV7-3	TRBJ1-1	CASMPQPNTEAFF
TRBV15	TRBJ1-6	CATSRQSDNSPLHF
TRBV7-2	TRBJ2-1	CASSRLEQFF
TRBV9	TRBJ2-3	CASSPGTPHTDTQYF
TRBV7-9	TRBJ1-1	CASSSIPGALNTEAFF
TRBV6-5	TRBJ2-1	CASNGGRTTYNEQFF
TRBV6-5	TRBJ2-2	CASRPNGVGTGELFF
TRBV27	TRBJ2-7	CASSSTVSYEQYF
TRBV7-2	TRBJ2-2	CASSGSTGGSNTGELFF
TRBV10-3	TRBJ1-5	CAISEGTGSYSNQPQHF
TRBV6-1	TRBJ2-5	CASSDLGETQYF
TRBV5-6	TRBJ2-1	CASSPGRGRDEQFF
TRBV29-1	TRBJ2-7	CSVEDSASRPYEQYF
TRBV28	TRBJ2-1	CASSISGVPYNEQFF
TRBV7-9	TRBJ2-6	CASSSSGAGANVLTF
TRBV10-2	TRBJ2-7	CASTETDREQYF
TRBV1	TRBJ1-1	CTSSQTGDTEAFF
TRBV2	TRBJ2-2	CASSGINTGELFF
TRBV30	TRBJ1-2	CAWNKQGGYGYTF
TRBV11-2	TRBJ1-1	CASSLAGAAEAFF
TRBV30	TRBJ2-1	CAWSLLAGFNEQFF
TRBV9	TRBJ2-1	CASSVGGRALSYNEQFF
TRBV30	TRBJ2-2	CAWVGGLAYTGELFF
TRBV29-1	TRBJ2-3	CSVVQGDKNTQYF
TRBV28	TRBJ2-7	CAFNRGLSYEQYF
TRBV5-1	TRBJ2-7	CASGTGDSYEQYF
TRBV7-2	TRBJ1-1	CASSFQGTEAFF
TRBV7-8	TRBJ2-7	CASSSQGWRNEQYF